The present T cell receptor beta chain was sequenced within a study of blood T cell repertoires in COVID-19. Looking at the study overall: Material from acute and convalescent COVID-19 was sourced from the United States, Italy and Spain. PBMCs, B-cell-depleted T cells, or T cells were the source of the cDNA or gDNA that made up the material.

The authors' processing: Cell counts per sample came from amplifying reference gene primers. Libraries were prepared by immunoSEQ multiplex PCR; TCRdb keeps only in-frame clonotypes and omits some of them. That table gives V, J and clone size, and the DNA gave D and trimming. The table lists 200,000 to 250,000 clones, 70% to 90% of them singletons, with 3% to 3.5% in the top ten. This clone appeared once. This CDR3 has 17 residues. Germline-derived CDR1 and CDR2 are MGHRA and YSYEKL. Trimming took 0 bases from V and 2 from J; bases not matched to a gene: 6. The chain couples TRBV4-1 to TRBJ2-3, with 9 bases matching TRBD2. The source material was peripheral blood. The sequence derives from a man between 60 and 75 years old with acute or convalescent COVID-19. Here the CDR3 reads CASSQDAAGGLTDTQYF. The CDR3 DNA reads TGCGCCAGCAGCCAAGATGCAGCGGGGGGCCTCACAGATACGCAGTATTTT.